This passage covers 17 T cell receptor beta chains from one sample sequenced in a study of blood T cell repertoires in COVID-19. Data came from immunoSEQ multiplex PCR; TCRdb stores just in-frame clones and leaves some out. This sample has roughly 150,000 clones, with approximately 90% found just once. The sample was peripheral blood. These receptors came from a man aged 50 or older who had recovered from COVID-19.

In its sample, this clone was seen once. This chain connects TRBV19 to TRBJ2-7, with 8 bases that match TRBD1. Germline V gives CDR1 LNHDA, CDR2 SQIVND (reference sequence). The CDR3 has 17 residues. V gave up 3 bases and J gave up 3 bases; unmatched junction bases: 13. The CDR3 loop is CASSIDPTRTGRYEQYF. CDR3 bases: TGTGCCAGTAGTATCGACCCGACCCGGACAGGGCGCTACGAGCAGTACTTC.

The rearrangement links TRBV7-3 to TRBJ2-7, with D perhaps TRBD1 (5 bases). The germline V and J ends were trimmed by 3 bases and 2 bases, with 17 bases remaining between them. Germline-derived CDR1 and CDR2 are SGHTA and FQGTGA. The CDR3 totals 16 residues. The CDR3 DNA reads TGTGCCAGCAGCTTCTTCTCAGGGCCTAATCCCTACGAGCAGTACTTC. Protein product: CASSFFSGPNPYEQYF.

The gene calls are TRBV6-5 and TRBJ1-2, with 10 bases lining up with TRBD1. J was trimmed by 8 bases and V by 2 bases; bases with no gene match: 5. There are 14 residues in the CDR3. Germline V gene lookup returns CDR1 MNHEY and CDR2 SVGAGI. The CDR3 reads CASSYGTGEAGYTF. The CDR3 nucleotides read TGTGCCAGCAGTTACGGGACAGGGGAAGCCGGCTACACCTTC.

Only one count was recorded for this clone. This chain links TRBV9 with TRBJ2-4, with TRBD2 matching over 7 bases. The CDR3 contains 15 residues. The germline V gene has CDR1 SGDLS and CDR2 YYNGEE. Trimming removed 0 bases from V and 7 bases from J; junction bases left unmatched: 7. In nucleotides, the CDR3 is TGTGCCAGCAGCGTAGATGGGGGAGGGAAGAACATTCAGTACTTC. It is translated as CASSVDGGGKNIQYF. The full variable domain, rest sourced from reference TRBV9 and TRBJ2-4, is DSGVTQTPKHLITATGQRVTLRCSPRSGDLSVYWYQQSLDQGLQFLIQYYNGEERAKGNILERFSAQQFPDLHSELNLSSLELGDSALYFCASSVDGGGKNIQYFGAGTRLSVL.

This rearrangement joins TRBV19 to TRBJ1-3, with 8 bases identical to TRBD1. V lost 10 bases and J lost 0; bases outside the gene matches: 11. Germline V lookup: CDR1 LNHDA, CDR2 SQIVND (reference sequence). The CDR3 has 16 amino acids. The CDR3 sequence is CATRQGLLSSGNTIYF. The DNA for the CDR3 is TGTGCCACGAGACAGGGGCTCCTAAGCTCTGGAAACACCATATATTTT.

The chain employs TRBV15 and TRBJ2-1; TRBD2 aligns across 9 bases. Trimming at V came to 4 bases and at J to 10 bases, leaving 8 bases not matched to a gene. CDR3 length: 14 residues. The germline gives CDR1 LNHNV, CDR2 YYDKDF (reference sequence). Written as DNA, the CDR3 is TGTGCCACCAGCACTAGCGGGACGAGGGTGGAGCAGTTCTTC. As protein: CATSTSGTRVEQFF.

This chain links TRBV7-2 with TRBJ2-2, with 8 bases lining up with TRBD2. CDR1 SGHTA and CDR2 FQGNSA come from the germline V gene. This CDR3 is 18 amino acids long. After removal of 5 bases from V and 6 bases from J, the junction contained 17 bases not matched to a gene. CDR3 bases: TGTGCCAGCAGCCTAACCGGGACTAGGGGAACCCCAGCCGGGGAGCTGTTTTTT. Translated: CASSLTGTRGTPAGELFF.

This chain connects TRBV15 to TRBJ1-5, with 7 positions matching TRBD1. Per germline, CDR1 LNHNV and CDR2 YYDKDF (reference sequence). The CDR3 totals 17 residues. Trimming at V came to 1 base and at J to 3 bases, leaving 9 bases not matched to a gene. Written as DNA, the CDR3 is TGTGCCACCAGCAGAGCGAGTATAGGACAGGTCAATCAGCCCCAGCATTTT. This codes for CATSRASIGQVNQPQHF.

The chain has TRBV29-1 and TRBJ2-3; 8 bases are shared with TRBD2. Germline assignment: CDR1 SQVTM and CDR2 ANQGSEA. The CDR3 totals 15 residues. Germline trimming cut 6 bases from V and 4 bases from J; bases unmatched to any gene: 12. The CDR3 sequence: CSVPFQGLGPDTQYF. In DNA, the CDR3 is TGCAGCGTCCCATTTCAGGGACTAGGGCCAGATACGCAGTATTTT.

CDR3 loop: CAWSVGANSPLHF. Here the CDR3 DNA reads TGTGCCTGGAGTGTAGGGGCGAATTCACCCCTCCACTTT. The V and J genes are TRBV30 and TRBJ1-6, with a weak D call TRBD1 (5 bases). This CDR3 is 13 amino acids long. V lost 0 bases and J lost 7, with 7 bases in between. The V gene's germline CDR1 is GTSNPN and CDR2 SVGIG (reference sequence).

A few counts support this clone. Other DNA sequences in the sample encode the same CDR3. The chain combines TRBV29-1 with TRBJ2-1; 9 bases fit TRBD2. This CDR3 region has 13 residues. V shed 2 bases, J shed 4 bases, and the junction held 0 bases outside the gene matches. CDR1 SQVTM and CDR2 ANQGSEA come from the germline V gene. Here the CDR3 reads CSVELAGYNEQFF. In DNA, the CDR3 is TGCAGCGTTGAACTAGCGGGGTACAATGAGCAGTTCTTC.

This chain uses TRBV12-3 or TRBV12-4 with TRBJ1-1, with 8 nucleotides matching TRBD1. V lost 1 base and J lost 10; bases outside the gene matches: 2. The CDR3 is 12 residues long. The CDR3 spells CASSLVQGGAFF. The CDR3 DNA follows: TGTGCCAGCAGTTTAGTACAGGGGGGAGCTTTCTTT.

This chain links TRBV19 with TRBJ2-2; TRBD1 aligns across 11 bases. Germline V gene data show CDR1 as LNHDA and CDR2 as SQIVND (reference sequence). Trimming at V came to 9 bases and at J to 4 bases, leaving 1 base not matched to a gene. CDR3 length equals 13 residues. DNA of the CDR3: TGTGCCAGCGGGACAGGGGGCACCGGGGAGCTGTTTTTT. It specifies CASGTGGTGELFF. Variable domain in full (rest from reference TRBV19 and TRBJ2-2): DGGITQSPKYLFRKEGQNVTLSCEQNLNHDAMYWYRQDPGQGLRLIYYSQIVNDFQKGDIAEGYSVSREKKESFPLTVTSAQKNPTAFYLCASGTGGTGELFFGEGSRLTVL.

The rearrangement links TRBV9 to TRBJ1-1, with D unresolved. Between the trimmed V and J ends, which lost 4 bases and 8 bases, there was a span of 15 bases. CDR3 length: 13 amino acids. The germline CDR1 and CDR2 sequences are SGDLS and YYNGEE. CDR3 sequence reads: CASSSRLGVEAFF. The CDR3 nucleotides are TGTGCCAGCAGCTCTCGCTTGGGAGTGGAAGCTTTCTTT.

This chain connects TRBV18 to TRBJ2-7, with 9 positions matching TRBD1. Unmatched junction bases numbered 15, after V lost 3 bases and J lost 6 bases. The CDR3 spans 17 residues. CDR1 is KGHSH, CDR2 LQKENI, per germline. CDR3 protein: CASSPTTSGTGLVEQYF. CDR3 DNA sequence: TGTGCCAGCTCACCCACAACCTCCGGGACAGGGCTAGTCGAGCAGTACTTC.

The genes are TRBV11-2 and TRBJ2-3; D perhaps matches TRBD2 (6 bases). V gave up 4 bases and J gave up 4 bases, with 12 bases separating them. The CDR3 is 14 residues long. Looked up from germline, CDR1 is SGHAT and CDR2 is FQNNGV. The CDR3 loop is CASSYTGGADTQYF. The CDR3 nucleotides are TGTGCCAGCAGCTATACAGGAGGGGCAGATACGCAGTATTTT.

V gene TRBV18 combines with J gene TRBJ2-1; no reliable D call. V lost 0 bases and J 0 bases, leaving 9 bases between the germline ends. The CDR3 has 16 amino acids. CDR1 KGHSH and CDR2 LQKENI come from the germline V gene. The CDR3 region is CASSPPFVSSYNEQFF. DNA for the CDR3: TGTGCCAGCTCACCACCGTTCGTCAGCTCCTACAATGAGCAGTTCTTC. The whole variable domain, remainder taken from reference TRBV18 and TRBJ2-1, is NAGVMQNPRHLVRRRGQEARLRCSPMKGHSHVYWYRQLPEEGLKFMVYLQKENIIDESGMPKERFSAEFPKEGPSILRIQQVVRGDSAAYFCASSPPFVSSYNEQFFGPGTRLTVL.